The T cell receptor (beta chain) described here comes from a study of regulatory T cells in long-lasting Graves disease. Whole-study results and caveats: Less diverse TCR repertoires were seen in persistent Graves' patients than in newly diagnosed ones.

Time point reported: newly diagnosed GD, antithyroid drugs for less than 3 months. The authors made the TCR library using RNA they extracted from PBMCs. Under American Thyroid Association guidelines, Graves' disease was diagnosed. From germline, CDR1 is SGHTA and CDR2 FQGNSA. The germline V and J ends were trimmed by 2 bases and 8 bases, with 12 bases remaining between them. This CDR3 has 14 residues. To make TCR beta libraries, researchers used iRepertoire HTBI primers and Arm-PCR of CDR3 regions. TCRdb ran MiXCR on the multiplex PCR reads and lists one entry per CDR3 protein. The sample lists 400,000 to 500,000 distinct CDR3 sequences, about 17% occurring once. Turning to this clonotype: The target antigen is unknown.

These sequences were also reported in another study, on T cells in Graves' hyperthyroidism and ophthalmopathy. Turning to that study: The HTBI primer set served for first-round RT-PCR of the TCR CDR3.

The source was peripheral blood mononuclear cells (PBMCs), collected at new diagnosis, from a patient treated with antithyroid drugs. The chain uses TRBV7-2 and TRBJ1-4; D call uncertain. The TCR originated in a young woman with Graves disease. CDR3 nucleotides: TGTGCCAGCAGCTTAAATCTGGGTGTGGAAAAACTGTTTTTT. It codes for CASSLNLGVEKLFF.